Listed here are 7 T cell receptor beta chains from one sample, sequenced in a study of OX40 agonist ivuxolimab in advanced cancers. Produced via immunoSEQ multiplex PCR; TCRdb's table is partial and in-frame only. The data show 98,000 or so clones, approximately 89% seen once. The material was CD4+ or CD8+ T cells sorted from blood, obtained in a trial of the OX40 agonist ivuxolimab. These receptors came from an adult with an advanced solid tumor such as melanoma, head and neck, liver or kidney cancer.

The rearrangement links TRBV18 to TRBJ1-1; D is unresolved. Trimming took 3 bases from V and 3 from J, leaving 11 bases between them. Germline-derived CDR1 and CDR2 are KGHSH and LQKENI. CDR3 length: 14 amino acids. The CDR3 DNA reads as TGTGCCAGCTCACCCCTGGGTGACGACACTGAAGCTTTCTTT. As protein: CASSPLGDDTEAFF.

The V call is TRBV11-1, the J call TRBJ1-6, with 11 bases aligning to TRBD1. The germline V gene has CDR1 SGHAT and CDR2 FQDESV (reference sequence). V shed 2 bases and J 9 bases; nucleotides not matched to a gene: 9. This CDR3 contains 17 residues. CDR3 region: CASSLSGQGARTSPLHF. The CDR3 DNA is TGTGCCAGCAGCTTAAGTGGACAGGGGGCCCGGACTTCACCCCTCCACTTT.

The chain has TRBV18 and TRBJ2-1, with 7 bases fitting TRBD1. CDR1 is KGHSH and CDR2 is LQKENI in the germline V gene. There are 20 residues in the CDR3. V gave up 0 bases and J gave up 0 bases; unmatched junction bases: 14. The chain's CDR3 is CASSPPRRWGQNFSYNEQFF. The CDR3 DNA follows: TGTGCCAGCTCACCACCTCGACGGTGGGGACAGAACTTCTCCTACAATGAGCAGTTCTTC.

This clone has only one observation. The rearrangement links TRBV28 to TRBJ1-4; 8 bases map to TRBD1. V trimming: 3 bases; J trimming: 2 bases; junction bases outside the gene matches: 5. The CDR3 contains 16 residues. Germline V gene lookup returns CDR1 MDHEN and CDR2 SYDVKM. The CDR3 nucleotides are TGTGCCAGCAGTTTTAACAGGGGGAATACTAATGAAAAACTGTTTTTT. This encodes CASSFNRGNTNEKLFF.

The chain has TRBV5-8 and TRBJ1-2, with D possibly being TRBD1 (6 bases). Germline loops: CDR1 SGHTS, CDR2 YDEGEE. The CDR3 sequence is 14 residues long. V was shortened by 4 bases and J by 0 bases, with 10 bases between the two germline ends. The CDR3 spells CASSQGIANYGYTF. Written as DNA, the CDR3 is TGTGCCAGCAGCCAGGGGATCGCTAACTATGGCTACACCTTC.

The V call is TRBV2, the J call TRBJ2-1, with 8 bases fitting TRBD1. V was clipped by 4 bases and J by 9 bases; unmatched bases: 11. Per the germline V gene, CDR1 is SNHLY and CDR2 is FYNNEI. The CDR3 covers 15 residues. CDR3: CASSAGGLGVAEQFF. The CDR3 DNA sequence: TGTGCCAGCAGTGCAGGGGGCTTAGGTGTCGCTGAGCAGTTCTTC.

Regarding this clone: One junction end does not reproduce the germline sequence, and a read error may be involved. This chain connects TRBV7-7 to TRBJ2-1, with 11 bases identical to TRBD2. The V gene's germline CDR1 is SSHAT and CDR2 FNYEAQ (reference sequence). The CDR3 spans 15 residues. CDR3 protein: CASSRGLAAANEQFF. CDR3 nucleotide sequence: TGTGCTAGCAGCCGGGGACTAGCGGCGGCTAATGAGCAGTTCTTC. Full variable domain (remainder filled in from reference TRBV7-7 and TRBJ2-1): GAGVSQSPRYKVTKRGQDVTLRCDPISSHATLYWYQQALGQGPEFLTYFNYEAQPDKSGLPSDRFSAERPEGSISTLTIQRTEQRDSAMYRCASSRGLAAANEQFFGPGTRLTVL.